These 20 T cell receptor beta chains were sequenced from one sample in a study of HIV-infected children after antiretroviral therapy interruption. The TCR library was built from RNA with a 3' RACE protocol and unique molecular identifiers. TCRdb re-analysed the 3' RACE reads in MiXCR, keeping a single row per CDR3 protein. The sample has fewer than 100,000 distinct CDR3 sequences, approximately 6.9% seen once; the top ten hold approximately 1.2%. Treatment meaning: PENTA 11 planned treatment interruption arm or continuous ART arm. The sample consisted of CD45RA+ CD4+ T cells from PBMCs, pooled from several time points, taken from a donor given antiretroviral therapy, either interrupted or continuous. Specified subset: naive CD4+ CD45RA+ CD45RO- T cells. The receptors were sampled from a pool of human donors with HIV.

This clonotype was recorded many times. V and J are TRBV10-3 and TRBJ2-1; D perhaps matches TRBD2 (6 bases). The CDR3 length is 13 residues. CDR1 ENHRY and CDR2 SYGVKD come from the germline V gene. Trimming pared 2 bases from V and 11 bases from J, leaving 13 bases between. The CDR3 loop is CAISEAVAEKQFF. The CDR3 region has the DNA TGTGCCATCAGTGAGGCCGTAGCGGAAAAGCAGTTCTTC.

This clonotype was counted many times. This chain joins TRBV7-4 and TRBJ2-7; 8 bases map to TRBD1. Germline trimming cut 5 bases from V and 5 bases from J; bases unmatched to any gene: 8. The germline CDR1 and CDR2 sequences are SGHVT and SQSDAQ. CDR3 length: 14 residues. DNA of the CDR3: TGTGCCAGCAGCCCGCCGGCAGGGGGCCACGAGCAGTACTTC. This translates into CASSPPAGGHEQYF. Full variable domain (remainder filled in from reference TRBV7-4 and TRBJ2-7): GAGVSQSPRYKVAKRGRDVALRCDSISGHVTLYWYRQTLGQGSEVLTYSQSDAQRDKSGRPSGRFSAERPERSVSTLKIQRTEQGDSAVYLCASSPPAGGHEQYFGPGTRLTVT.

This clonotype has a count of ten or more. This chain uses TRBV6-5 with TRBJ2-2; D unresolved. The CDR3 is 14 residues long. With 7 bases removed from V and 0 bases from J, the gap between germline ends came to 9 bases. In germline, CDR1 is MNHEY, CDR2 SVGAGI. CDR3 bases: TGTGCCAGCAACGGCGGAGCGAACACCGGGGAGCTGTTTTTT. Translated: CASNGGANTGELFF.

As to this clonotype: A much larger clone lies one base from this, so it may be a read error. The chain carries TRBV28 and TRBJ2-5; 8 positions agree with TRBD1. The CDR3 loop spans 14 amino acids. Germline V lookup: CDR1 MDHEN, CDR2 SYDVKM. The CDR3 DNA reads TGTGCCATCAGTTTAGAGACAGGGGAAGAGACCCAGTACTTC. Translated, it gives CAISLETGEETQYF.

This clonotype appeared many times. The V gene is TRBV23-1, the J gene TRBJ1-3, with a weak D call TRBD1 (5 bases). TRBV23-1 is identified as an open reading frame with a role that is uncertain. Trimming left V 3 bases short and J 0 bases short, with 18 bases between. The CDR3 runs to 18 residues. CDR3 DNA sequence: TGCGCCAGCAGTCACCGCAGACAGCCCTTTGTCTCTGGAAACACCATATATTTT. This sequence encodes CASSHRRQPFVSGNTIYF.

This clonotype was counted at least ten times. In DNA, the CDR3 is TGCAGTGCTATCAGGGTTAGACCCTCCTACAATGAGCAGTTCTTC. As protein: CSAIRVRPSYNEQFF. This chain joins TRBV20-1 and TRBJ2-1, with D perhaps TRBD1 (5 bases). Trimming stripped 4 bases from V and 0 bases from J, with 13 bases between. Germline assignment: CDR1 DFQATT and CDR2 SNEGSKA (reference sequence). The CDR3 totals 15 residues.

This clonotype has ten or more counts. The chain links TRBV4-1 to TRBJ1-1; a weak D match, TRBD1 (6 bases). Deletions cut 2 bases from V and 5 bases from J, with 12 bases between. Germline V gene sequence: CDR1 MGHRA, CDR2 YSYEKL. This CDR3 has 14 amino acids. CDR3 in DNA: TGCGCCAGCAGCCAAAGTGAAACAGGGACTGAAGCTTTCTTT. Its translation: CASSQSETGTEAFF.

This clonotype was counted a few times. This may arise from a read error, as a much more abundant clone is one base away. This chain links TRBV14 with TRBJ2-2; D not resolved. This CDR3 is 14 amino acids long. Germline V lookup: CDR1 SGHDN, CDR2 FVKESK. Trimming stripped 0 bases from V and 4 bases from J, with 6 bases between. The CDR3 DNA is TGTGCCAGCAGCCAAGATTGGACCACCGGGGAGCTGTTTTTT. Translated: CASSQDWTTGELFF.

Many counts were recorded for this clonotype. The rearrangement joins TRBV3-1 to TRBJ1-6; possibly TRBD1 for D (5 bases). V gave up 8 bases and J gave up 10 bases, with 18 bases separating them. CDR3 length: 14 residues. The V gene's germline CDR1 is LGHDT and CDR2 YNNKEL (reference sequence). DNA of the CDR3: TGTGCCAGCCGGATCGGGGGGGAAGGCTCACCCCTCCACTTT. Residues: CASRIGGEGSPLHF.

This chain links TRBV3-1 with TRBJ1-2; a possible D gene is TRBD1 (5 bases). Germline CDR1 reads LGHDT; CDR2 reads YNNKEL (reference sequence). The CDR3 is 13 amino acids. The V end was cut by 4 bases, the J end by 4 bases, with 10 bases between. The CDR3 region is CASSRPGFYGYTF. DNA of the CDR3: TGTGCCAGCAGCCGACCAGGGTTCTATGGCTACACCTTC. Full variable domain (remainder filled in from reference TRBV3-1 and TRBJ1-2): DTAVSQTPKYLVTQMGNDKSIKCEQNLGHDTMYWYKQDSKKFLKIMFSYNNKELIINETVPNRFSPKSPDKAHLNLHINSLELGDSAVYFCASSRPGFYGYTFGSGTRLTVV.

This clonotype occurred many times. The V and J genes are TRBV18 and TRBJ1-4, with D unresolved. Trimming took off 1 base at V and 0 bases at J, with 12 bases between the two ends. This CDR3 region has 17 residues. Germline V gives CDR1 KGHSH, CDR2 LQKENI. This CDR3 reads CASSPRVLSTTNEKLFF. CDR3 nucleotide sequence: TGTGCCAGCTCACCACGTGTTTTGTCAACAACTAATGAAAAACTGTTTTTT.

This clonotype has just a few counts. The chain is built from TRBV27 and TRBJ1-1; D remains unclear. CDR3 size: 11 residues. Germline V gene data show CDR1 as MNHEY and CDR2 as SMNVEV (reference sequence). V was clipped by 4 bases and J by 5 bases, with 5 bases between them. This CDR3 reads CASSSRTEAFF. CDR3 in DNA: TGTGCCAGCAGTTCCCGGACTGAAGCTTTCTTT.

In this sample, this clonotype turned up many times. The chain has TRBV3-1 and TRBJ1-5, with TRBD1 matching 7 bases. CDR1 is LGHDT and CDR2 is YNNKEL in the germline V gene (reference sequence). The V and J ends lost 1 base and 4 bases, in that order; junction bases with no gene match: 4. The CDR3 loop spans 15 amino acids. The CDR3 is CASSQGTRGNQPQHF. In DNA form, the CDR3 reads TGTGCCAGCAGCCAAGGAACCAGGGGGAATCAGCCCCAGCATTTT. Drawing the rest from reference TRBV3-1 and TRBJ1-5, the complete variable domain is DTAVSQTPKYLVTQMGNDKSIKCEQNLGHDTMYWYKQDSKKFLKIMFSYNNKELIINETVPNRFSPKSPDKAHLNLHINSLELGDSAVYFCASSQGTRGNQPQHFGDGTRLSIL.

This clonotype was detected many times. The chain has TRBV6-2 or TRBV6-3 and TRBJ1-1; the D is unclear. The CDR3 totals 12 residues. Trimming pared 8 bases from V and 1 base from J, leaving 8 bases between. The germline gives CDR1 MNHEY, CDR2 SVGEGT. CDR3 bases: TGTGCCAGCGGAAGACCGAACACTGAAGCTTTCTTT. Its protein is CASGRPNTEAFF.

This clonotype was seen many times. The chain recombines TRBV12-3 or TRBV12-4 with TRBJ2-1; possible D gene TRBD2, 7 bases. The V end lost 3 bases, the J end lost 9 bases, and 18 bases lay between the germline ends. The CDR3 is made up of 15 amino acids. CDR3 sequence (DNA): TGTGCCAGCAGTTTGGGGGGGGGCAACTATGCTGAGCAGTTCTTC. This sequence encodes CASSLGGGNYAEQFF.

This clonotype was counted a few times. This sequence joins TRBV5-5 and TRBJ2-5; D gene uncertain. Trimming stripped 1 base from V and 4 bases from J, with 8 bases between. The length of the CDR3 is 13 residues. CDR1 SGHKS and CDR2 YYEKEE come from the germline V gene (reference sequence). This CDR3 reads CASSLNQGETQYF. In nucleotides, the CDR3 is TGTGCCAGCAGCTTGAATCAAGGAGAGACCCAGTACTTC.

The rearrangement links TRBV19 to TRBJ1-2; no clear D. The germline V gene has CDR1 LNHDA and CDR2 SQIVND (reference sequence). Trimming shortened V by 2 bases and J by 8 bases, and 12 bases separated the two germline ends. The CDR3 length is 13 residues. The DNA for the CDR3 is TGTGCCAGTAGTATATTACATCGAGAGGGCTACACCTTC. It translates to CASSILHREGYTF.

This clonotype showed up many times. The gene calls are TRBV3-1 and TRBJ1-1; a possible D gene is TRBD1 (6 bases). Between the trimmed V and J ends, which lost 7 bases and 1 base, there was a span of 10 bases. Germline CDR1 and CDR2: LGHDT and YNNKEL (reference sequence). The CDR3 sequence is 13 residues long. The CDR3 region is CASTTRGNTEAFF. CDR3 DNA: TGTGCCAGCACCACCAGGGGGAACACTGAAGCTTTCTTT.

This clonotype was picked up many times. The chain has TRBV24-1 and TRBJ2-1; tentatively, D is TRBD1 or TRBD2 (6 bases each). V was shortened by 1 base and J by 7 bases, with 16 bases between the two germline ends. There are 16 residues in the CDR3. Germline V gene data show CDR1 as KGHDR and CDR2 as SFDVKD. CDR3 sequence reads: CATSDFPTTGANEQFF. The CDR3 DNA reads TGTGCCACCAGTGATTTCCCGACAACGGGGGCGAATGAGCAGTTCTTC.

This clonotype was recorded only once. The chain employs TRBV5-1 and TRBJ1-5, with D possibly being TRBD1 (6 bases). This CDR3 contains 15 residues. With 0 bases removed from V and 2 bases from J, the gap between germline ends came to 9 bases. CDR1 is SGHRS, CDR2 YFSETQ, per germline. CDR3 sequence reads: CASSLESGGNQPQHF. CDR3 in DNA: TGCGCCAGCAGCTTGGAGTCAGGGGGCAATCAGCCCCAGCATTTT.